These 21 T cell receptor beta chains originate from one sample sequenced in a study of blood T cell repertoires in COVID-19. Only in-frame clones appear in the TCRdb table, and some are missing; sequencing was by immunoSEQ multiplex PCR. The table includes around 220,000 clones, under 90% detected once. The sequenced sample consisted of peripheral blood. Source of these receptors: a man aged 45 to 65 with acute or convalescent COVID-19.

This chain links TRBV11-2 with TRBJ2-5, with 8 bases fitting TRBD2. The CDR3 spans 15 residues. Germline-derived CDR1 and CDR2 are SGHAT and FQNNGV. J was trimmed by 5 bases and V by 5 bases; bases with no gene match: 10. The CDR3 bases are TGTGCCAGCAGCGGCGGGGGGACCCTCGGGGAGACCCAGTACTTC. It translates to CASSGGGTLGETQYF.

This sequence joins TRBV13 and TRBJ1-4; 9 bases agree with TRBD1. Germline V gene data show CDR1 as PRHDT and CDR2 as FYEKMQ (reference sequence). The length of the CDR3 is 17 residues. After removal of 4 bases from V and 4 bases from J, the junction contained 10 bases not matched to a gene. CDR3 DNA sequence: TGTGCCAGCAGCTCCCGGACAGGGGAAAGCTTTAATGAAAAACTGTTTTTT. Protein product: CASSSRTGESFNEKLFF.

The chain recombines TRBV15 with TRBJ1-3; tentative D call: TRBD1 (6 bases). The CDR3 is made up of 15 amino acids. The V end lost 3 bases, the J end lost 5 bases, and 14 bases lay between the germline ends. Germline-derived CDR1 and CDR2 are LNHNV and YYDKDF (reference sequence). In nucleotides, the CDR3 is TGTGCCACCAGCAGCTTACAGGGACCAAGAAACACCATATATTTT. Protein product: CATSSLQGPRNTIYF.

The chain couples TRBV5-1 to TRBJ2-5; D is ambiguous. The CDR3 extends over 16 amino acids. Germline CDR1 and CDR2: SGHRS and YFSETQ. Trimming removed 0 bases at V and 1 base at J, with 13 bases between. The CDR3 loop is CASSLAGQLGQETQYF. The CDR3 coding sequence is TGCGCCAGCAGCTTGGCAGGCCAGCTGGGCCAAGAGACCCAGTACTTC.

A few counts support this clone. V is TRBV9 and J is TRBJ1-2; 8 bases agree with TRBD1. CDR1 and CDR2 (germline): SGDLS, YYNGEE. The CDR3 extends over 13 amino acids. Trimming cost V 1 base and J 10 bases; bases outside gene matches: 6. CDR3 in amino acids: CASSVPTGGNYTF. CDR3 coding DNA: TGTGCCAGCAGCGTACCCACAGGGGGTAACTACACCTTC. The variable domain in full, with the rest retrieved from reference TRBV9 and TRBJ1-2, is DSGVTQTPKHLITATGQRVTLRCSPRSGDLSVYWYQQSLDQGLQFLIQYYNGEERAKGNILERFSAQQFPDLHSELNLSSLELGDSALYFCASSVPTGGNYTFGSGTRLTVV.

In DNA form, the CDR3 reads TGTGCCAGCAGCTTAAGGCAGGGGGCTTTTATAGATACGCAGTATTTT. This codes for CASSLRQGAFIDTQYF. The rearrangement links TRBV5-6 to TRBJ2-3; 8 bases map to TRBD1. CDR3 size: 16 residues. Germline values: CDR1 SGHDT, CDR2 YYEEEE. Trimming at V came to 2 bases and at J to 5 bases, leaving 10 bases not matched to a gene.

This chain connects TRBV6-2 or TRBV6-3 to TRBJ2-1; perhaps TRBD1 as D (6 bases). CDR1 and CDR2 (germline): MNHEY, SVGEGT. The V gene lost 2 bases and the J gene lost 8 bases, with 28 bases spanning the gap. The CDR3 contains 19 residues. The CDR3: CASSYRSRGIGPGPDEQFF. CDR3 nucleotide sequence: TGTGCCAGCAGTTACCGTTCAAGGGGGATCGGGCCCGGGCCCGATGAGCAGTTCTTC.

V is TRBV5-1 and J is TRBJ1-1; D is possibly TRBD1 (6 bases). Germline assignment: CDR1 SGHRS and CDR2 YFSETQ. V dropped 4 bases and J dropped 4 bases, with 14 bases sitting between them. CDR3 length: 14 residues. The CDR3 DNA reads TGCGCCAGCAGCGCAGGACAGTTTATCACTGAAGCTTTCTTT. Translating gives CASSAGQFITEAFF.

The genes are TRBV2 and TRBJ1-1; D is uncertain. The CDR3 spans 14 residues. Germline V gene data show CDR1 as SNHLY and CDR2 as FYNNEI. Deletions cut 9 bases from V and 0 bases from J, with 14 bases between. As DNA, the CDR3 is TGTGCCAGGCTGGGAGGATTCATGAACACTGAAGCTTTCTTT. This sequence encodes CARLGGFMNTEAFF. Full variable domain (remainder filled in from reference TRBV2 and TRBJ1-1): EPEVTQTPSHQVTQMGQEVILRCVPISNHLYFYWYRQILGQKVEFLVSFYNNEISEKSEIFDDQFSVERPDGSNFTLKIRSTKLEDSAMYFCARLGGFMNTEAFFGQGTRLTVV.

The rearrangement links TRBV12-3 or TRBV12-4 to TRBJ1-1; possible D gene TRBD1, 5 bases. The V and J ends lost 7 bases and 2 bases respectively, with 11 bases between them. CDR3 length: 13 amino acids. CDR3 sequence (DNA): TGTGCCAGCACTCTACAGGTTAACACTGAAGCTTTCTTT. Translated: CASTLQVNTEAFF.

This chain joins TRBV19 and TRBJ1-2; the D is unclear. V was cut by 4 bases and J by 5 bases, with 8 bases left in between. This CDR3 is built from 12 residues. Germline V lookup: CDR1 LNHDA, CDR2 SQIVND (reference sequence). DNA for the CDR3: TGTGCCAGTAGTAGACAAGGATATGGCTACACCTTC. Translating it yields CASSRQGYGYTF. Looking up the rest from reference TRBV19 and TRBJ1-2 gives the full variable domain: DGGITQSPKYLFRKEGQNVTLSCEQNLNHDAMYWYRQDPGQGLRLIYYSQIVNDFQKGDIAEGYSVSREKKESFPLTVTSAQKNPTAFYLCASSRQGYGYTFGSGTRLTVV.

The genes are TRBV2 and TRBJ1-4; possible D gene TRBD1, 5 bases. With 5 bases removed from V and 7 bases from J, the gap between germline ends came to 8 bases. CDR1 and CDR2 from the germline V gene are SNHLY and FYNNEI. The CDR3 runs to 12 residues. CDR3 region: CASSRGSEKLFF. Written as DNA, the CDR3 is TGTGCCAGCAGTCGGGGGAGTGAAAAACTGTTTTTT.

The genes are TRBV5-1 and TRBJ2-5; D ambiguous. Germline V lookup: CDR1 SGHRS, CDR2 YFSETQ. The CDR3 totals 15 residues. Trimming took 0 bases from V and 4 from J, leaving 13 bases between them. The chain's CDR3 is CASSLGAPDGETQYF. CDR3 DNA sequence: TGCGCCAGCAGCTTGGGGGCCCCAGACGGAGAGACCCAGTACTTC.

This clone was recorded only once. V gene TRBV30 combines with J gene TRBJ1-1; D is unclear. V lost 5 bases, J lost 13 bases, and 14 bases lay in between. This CDR3 spans 10 amino acids. CDR1 and CDR2 from the germline V gene are GTSNPN and SVGIG (reference sequence). The CDR3 spells CAWGRGLDFF. CDR3 bases: TGTGCCTGGGGCCGCGGGCTGGATTTCTTT.

V usage is TRBV5-1 and J usage is TRBJ2-1; 9 nucleotides agree with TRBD2. The CDR3 covers 14 residues. J was trimmed by 0 bases and V by 7 bases; bases with no gene match: 2. Germline V lookup: CDR1 SGHRS, CDR2 YFSETQ. CDR3 coding DNA: TGCGCCAGCTCTAGCGGGAACTCCTACAATGAGCAGTTCTTC. As protein: CASSSGNSYNEQFF. Together with reference TRBV5-1 and TRBJ2-1, the CDR3 gives the full variable domain: KAGVTQTPRYLIKTRGQQVTLSCSPISGHRSVSWYQQTPGQGLQFLFEYFSETQRNKGNFPGRFSGRQFSNSRSEMNVSTLELGDSALYLCASSSGNSYNEQFFGPGTRLTVL.

The V call is TRBV13, the J call TRBJ1-1; 7 bases line up with TRBD1. CDR3 size: 13 residues. V was pared by 7 bases and J by 1 base, with 3 bases of the junction left unmatched. Germline assignment: CDR1 PRHDT and CDR2 FYEKMQ (reference sequence). DNA for the CDR3: TGTGCCAGCAACAGGGGCGCGAACACTGAAGCTTTCTTT. This sequence encodes CASNRGANTEAFF.

The V and J genes are TRBV5-1 and TRBJ2-1, with TRBD2 matching over 9 bases. Germline V gene data show CDR1 as SGHRS and CDR2 as YFSETQ. J gave up 2 bases and V 4 bases, and 4 bases lay outside the gene matches. CDR3 length equals 15 residues. CDR3 loop: CASSPGTSPYNEQFF. For the CDR3, the DNA is TGCGCCAGCAGCCCGGGGACTAGCCCCTACAATGAGCAGTTCTTC.

This chain connects TRBV6-1 to TRBJ2-1; TRBD1 might be the D (5 bases). The CDR3 has 16 residues. CDR1 is MNHNS and CDR2 is SASEGT in the germline V gene. Deletions cut 0 bases from V and 4 bases from J, with 13 bases between. DNA of the CDR3: TGTGCCAGCAGTGAAGCTAGTAGGGGCGCTTACAATGAGCAGTTCTTC. Encoded protein: CASSEASRGAYNEQFF.

This sequence joins TRBV20-1 and TRBJ1-2; D ambiguous. V was pared by 6 bases and J by 8 bases, with 13 bases between. The CDR3 totals 11 residues. Germline V gene lookup returns CDR1 DFQATT and CDR2 SNEGSKA (reference sequence). CDR3 DNA sequence: TGCAGTGCCGTAACAGTCGACGGCTACACCTTC. It codes for CSAVTVDGYTF.

The V call is TRBV2, the J call TRBJ1-6; D gene uncertain. V was pared by 3 bases and J by 9 bases, with 9 bases between. CDR3 size: 13 residues. Germline V gene lookup returns CDR1 SNHLY and CDR2 FYNNEI. In nucleotides, the CDR3 is TGTGCCAGCAGTGATACAGAACGTTCACCCCTCCACTTT. Residues: CASSDTERSPLHF.

The V call is TRBV3-1 (or the pseudogene TRBV3-2), the J call TRBJ2-5, with 8 bases identical to TRBD2. The CDR3 consists of 15 residues. CDR1 is LGHDT and CDR2 is YNNKEL in the germline V gene (reference sequence). V was pared by 6 bases and J by 5 bases, with 11 bases of the junction left unmatched. This CDR3 is CASRKGTSEFETQYF. CDR3 DNA sequence: TGTGCCAGCAGAAAAGGGACTAGTGAGTTTGAGACCCAGTACTTC.